This T cell receptor beta chain emerged from a study of tumor-infiltrating lymphocytes in primary liver carcinoma. On the study more broadly: The patients comprised men and women between the ages of 30 and 69 years.

It was from around 20-30 mg of unsorted bulk tissue that RNA and DNA were co-extracted. Those patients suffered from chronic HBV infection and were treatment-naive. Concerning this clonotype: Likely a read error: the CDR3 ends without its conserved phenylalanine or tryptophan.

Germline CDR1 reads SGHAT; CDR2 reads FQDESV (reference sequence). The length of the CDR3 is 14 residues. The researchers produced TCR beta cDNA from around 0.5 ug total RNA with a constant-region primer. Three nested multiplex PCR rounds, a slightly modified ARM-PCR, produced the libraries for TCR beta. TRBV1-TRBV30 forward primers and a C-beta reverse primer were used in the first two PCR rounds, which each ran for about 9 cycles. TCRdb recomputed calls from the multiplex PCR reads with MiXCR, one row per CDR3 protein. The table records approximately 42,000 distinct CDR3 sequences, roughly 80% of them present only once.

The rearrangement uses TRBV11-1 and TRBJ2-7, with unresolved D. The sequence was collected from a woman between 25 and 40 years old with primary liver carcinoma and hepatitis B virus infection. Sequencing was carried out using tumor-adjacent normal liver tissue. The CDR3 bases are TGTGCCAGCAACTTATCGACGGCCTCCTACGAGCAGTACCTC. Encoded protein: CASNLSTASYEQYL.